The TCR beta chain under discussion was sequenced for a study of T cell responses to AZD1222 COVID-19 vaccine. Produced via immunoSEQ multiplex PCR; TCRdb's table is partial and in-frame only. The sample lists 120,000 or so clones; 81% were seen once. Germline CDR1 is SGHTA and CDR2 is FQGNSA. CDR3 length: 14 amino acids. Trimming took off 5 bases at V and 2 bases at J, with 12 bases between the two ends. The receptor was isolated from an adult in good health. This sample comprised peripheral blood, obtained on day 0 of AZD1222 vaccination. The chain joins TRBV7-2 to TRBJ2-5, with D tentatively TRBD1 (7 bases). CDR3 nucleotide sequence: TGTGCCAGCAGCGCGACAGGGAGGCAAGAGACCCAGTACTTC. Its protein is CASSATGRQETQYF. The full variable domain, with the rest looked up from reference TRBV7-2 and TRBJ2-5, is GAGVSQSPSNKVTEKGKDVELRCDPISGHTALYWYRQSLGQGLEFLIYFQGNSAPDKSGLPSDRFSAERTGGSVSTLTIQRTQQEDSAVYLCASSATGRQETQYFGPGTRLLVL.